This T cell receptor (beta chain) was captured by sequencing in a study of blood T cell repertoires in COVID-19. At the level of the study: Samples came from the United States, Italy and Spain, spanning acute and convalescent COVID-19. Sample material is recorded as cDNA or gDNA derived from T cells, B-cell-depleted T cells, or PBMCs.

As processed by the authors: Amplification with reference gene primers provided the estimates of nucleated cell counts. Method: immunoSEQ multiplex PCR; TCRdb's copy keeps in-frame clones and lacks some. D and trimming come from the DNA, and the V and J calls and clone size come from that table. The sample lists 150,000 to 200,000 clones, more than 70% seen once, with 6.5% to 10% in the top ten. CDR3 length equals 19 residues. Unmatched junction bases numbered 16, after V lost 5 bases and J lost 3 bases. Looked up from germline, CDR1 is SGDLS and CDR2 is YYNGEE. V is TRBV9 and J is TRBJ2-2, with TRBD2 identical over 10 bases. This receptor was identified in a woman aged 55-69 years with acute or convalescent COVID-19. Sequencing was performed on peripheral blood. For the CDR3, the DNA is TGTGCCAGCAGTCATCCCTCTAGCGGGAGATGGGTTGACACCGGGGAGCTGTTTTTT. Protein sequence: CASSHPSSGRWVDTGELFF.